Each of the 24 T cell receptor beta chains below was sequenced from the same sample in a study of blood T cell repertoires in COVID-19. The repertoire was sequenced with immunoSEQ multiplex PCR; TCRdb's copy has only in-frame clones and lacks some. The sample holds around 190,000 clones, over 80% seen once. Material for sequencing was PBMCs or T cells enriched from blood (not recorded which). All receptors come from a man younger than 30 with acute COVID-19.

The rearrangement uses TRBV28 and TRBJ1-3, with 7 bases lining up with TRBD1. J lost 0 bases, V lost 6 bases, and 5 bases had no gene match. The germline V gene encodes CDR1 MDHEN and CDR2 SYDVKM. This CDR3 has 15 amino acids. CDR3 nucleotides: TGTGCCAGCAGCCGGGACAGAAACTCTGGAAACACCATATATTTT. Translation gives CASSRDRNSGNTIYF.

This sequence joins TRBV27 and TRBJ2-1, with 7 bases matching TRBD2. This CDR3 is built from 13 residues. The junction had 5 bases not matched to a gene; V was cut back by 2 bases and J by 10 bases. Germline V CDR1 and CDR2: MNHEY, SMNVEV (reference sequence). DNA for the CDR3: TGTGCCAGCAGTTTACGGGAGGCTGGAGAGCAGTTCTTC. Residues: CASSLREAGEQFF.

On this clone itself: An end of the junction differs from the germline gene, which may be a read error. The chain employs TRBV10-3 and TRBJ1-1; 7 bases agree with TRBD1. Germline CDR1 is ENHRY and CDR2 is SYGVKD. The CDR3 spans 13 residues. CDR3 residues: CAIRLTGNSEAFF. The CDR3 DNA is TGTGCCATCAGATTGACAGGGAACTCTGAAGCTTTCTTT.

The genes are TRBV2 and TRBJ2-1, with D possibly matching TRBD2 (5 bases). The V end lost 6 bases, the J end lost 4 bases, and 7 bases lay between the germline ends. This CDR3 has 12 amino acids. Germline V gene data show CDR1 as SNHLY and CDR2 as FYNNEI. The CDR3 loop is CASREEYNEQFF. The CDR3 nucleotides are TGTGCCAGCAGGGAGGAATACAATGAGCAGTTCTTC.

V and J are TRBV2 and TRBJ1-3, with 8 bases aligning to TRBD1. The junction had 6 bases not matched to a gene; V was cut back by 6 bases and J by 8 bases. CDR3 length: 13 residues. Germline V lookup: CDR1 SNHLY, CDR2 FYNNEI. The CDR3 DNA follows: TGTGCCAGCAGGGCGACAGGGGAGGACACCATATATTTT. It translates to CASRATGEDTIYF.

The genes are TRBV4-3 and TRBJ1-1; D perhaps matches TRBD1 (5 bases). The germline CDR1 and CDR2 sequences are LGHNA and YSLEER. The V and J ends lost 5 bases and 0 bases respectively, with 10 bases between them. CDR3 length: 14 amino acids. CDR3 nucleotide sequence: TGCGCCAGCAGCGGTTTGGGGCTGAACACTGAAGCTTTCTTT. It encodes CASSGLGLNTEAFF.

This chain uses TRBV19 with TRBJ2-7; D gene uncertain. V shed 7 bases and J shed 6 bases, with 16 bases lying between them. CDR1 is LNHDA, CDR2 SQIVND, per germline (reference sequence). The CDR3 length is 13 residues. The CDR3 nucleotides read TGTGCCAGTAAAAGTCCTCTGGGCTCCGAGCAGTACTTC. It specifies CASKSPLGSEQYF.

This clone showed up just a few times. J is TRBJ1-1 and V is TRBV19; a weak D match, TRBD1 (6 bases). CDR3 length: 14 amino acids. V was cut by 5 bases and J by 3 bases, with 13 bases left in between. Germline assignment: CDR1 LNHDA and CDR2 SQIVND (reference sequence). The CDR3 reads CASSGGLGYTEAFF. The CDR3 DNA reads TGTGCCAGTAGTGGGGGCCTGGGGTACACTGAAGCTTTCTTT.

This sequence joins TRBV28 and TRBJ1-5, with D uncertain. The CDR3 totals 14 residues. The germline V gene has CDR1 MDHEN and CDR2 SYDVKM. Trimming took off 10 bases at V and 5 bases at J, with 18 bases between the two ends. The CDR3 DNA is TGTGCCAACCCCGCTACCTATTCCTATCAGCCCCAGCATTTT. Translated: CANPATYSYQPQHF.

This chain uses TRBV6-5 with TRBJ1-2; TRBD1 might be the D (6 bases). The CDR3 runs 14 residues. Trimming pared 7 bases from V and 5 bases from J, leaving 17 bases between. The germline gives CDR1 MNHEY, CDR2 SVGAGI. CDR3 in DNA: TGTGCCAGCACTCAGACAGGTTGGGGATATGGCTACACCTTC. Translating it yields CASTQTGWGYGYTF.

The V and J genes are TRBV5-1 and TRBJ2-3; D possibly corresponds to TRBD2 (5 bases). The germline CDR1 and CDR2 sequences are SGHRS and YFSETQ. CDR3 length equals 15 residues. Between the trimmed V and J ends, which lost 6 bases and 5 bases, there was a span of 19 bases. This CDR3 reads CASTLAVASIDTQYF. The DNA of the CDR3 is TGCGCCAGCACCCTCGCAGTAGCGAGTATAGATACGCAGTATTTT.

The chain uses TRBV27 and TRBJ2-5; the match to TRBD2 covers 7 bases. Unmatched junction bases numbered 6, after V lost 6 bases and J lost 5 bases. CDR3 size: 13 residues. Germline V gives CDR1 MNHEY, CDR2 SMNVEV (reference sequence). CDR3 amino acids: CASSGGGIETQYF. The CDR3 nucleotides read TGTGCCAGCAGCGGGGGAGGGATTGAGACCCAGTACTTC.

The V gene is TRBV10-2, the J gene TRBJ1-5, with D unresolved. Germline V CDR1 and CDR2: WSHSY, SAAADI. Trimming pared 3 bases from V and 3 bases from J, leaving 9 bases between. The CDR3 has 14 amino acids. The CDR3 DNA reads TGCGCCAGCAGTGAACTGCCACCCAATCAGCCCCAGCATTTT. Translating it yields CASSELPPNQPQHF.

The J gene is TRBJ1-1, the V gene TRBV27; 10 bases align to TRBD1. CDR3 size: 18 residues. The V gene's germline CDR1 is MNHEY and CDR2 SMNVEV (reference sequence). V lost 4 bases and J lost 4; bases outside the gene matches: 15. CDR3 residues: CASSSPVPGQGSSTEAFF. The DNA of the CDR3 is TGTGCCAGCAGTTCCCCAGTCCCGGGACAGGGGAGCTCCACTGAAGCTTTCTTT.

This clone was detected a few times. The chain recombines TRBV25-1 with TRBJ1-4, with D hard to call. V was clipped by 2 bases and J by 5 bases, with 3 bases between them. Germline-derived CDR1 and CDR2 are MGHDK and SYGVNS. The CDR3 has 12 amino acids. The CDR3 bases are TGTGCCAGCAGTGAAAGCAATGAAAAACTGTTTTTT. Protein: CASSESNEKLFF.

V is TRBV27 and J is TRBJ2-7; D may be TRBD1 (6 bases). CDR1 is MNHEY, CDR2 SMNVEV, per germline (reference sequence). This CDR3 has 15 amino acids. Deletions cut 4 bases from V and 5 bases from J, with 18 bases between. CDR3 amino acids: CASSSPSRGRDEQYF. Written as DNA, the CDR3 is TGTGCCAGCAGTTCCCCCTCCAGGGGTAGGGACGAGCAGTACTTC.

This clone is judged medium-sized (0.01 to 0.1%). V gene TRBV5-1 combines with J gene TRBJ1-2, with D tentatively TRBD1 (6 bases). The CDR3 spans 15 residues. V was shortened by 2 bases and J by 4 bases, with 15 bases between the two germline ends. The germline V gene encodes CDR1 SGHRS and CDR2 YFSETQ. The CDR3 region is CASSFTTGLGYGYTF. The CDR3 region has the DNA TGCGCCAGCAGCTTCACAACAGGGTTGGGCTATGGCTACACCTTC.

This clone has only a few counts. The chain employs TRBV2 and TRBJ1-4; a possible D gene is TRBD1 (6 bases). Trimming removed 6 bases from V and 2 bases from J, with 10 bases in between. Germline CDR1 is SNHLY and CDR2 is FYNNEI. CDR3 size: 14 residues. The CDR3 bases are TGTGCCAGCAGATGGGACACTACTAATGAAAAACTGTTTTTT. Amino acids: CASRWDTTNEKLFF.

The chain joins TRBV4-3 to TRBJ2-1, with D perhaps TRBD1 (6 bases). CDR1 and CDR2 from the germline V gene are LGHNA and YSLEER. Trimming took off 2 bases at V and 2 bases at J, with 7 bases between the two ends. The CDR3 contains 14 residues. The CDR3 DNA sequence: TGCGCCAGCAGCCAAAGGACAGCCTACAATGAGCAGTTCTTC. Translating it yields CASSQRTAYNEQFF.

Worth noting for this clone: Other DNA sequences in this specimen translate into the identical CDR3. The chain carries TRBV7-9 and TRBJ1-2, with TRBD1 matching over 9 bases. The CDR3 contains 13 residues. V dropped 3 bases and J dropped 4; count of bases not matched to a gene: 0. Germline V gene data show CDR1 as SEHNR and CDR2 as FQNEAQ (reference sequence). CDR3 sequence reads: CASSLTGGYGYTF. CDR3 sequence (DNA): TGTGCCAGCAGCTTGACAGGGGGCTATGGCTACACCTTC.

The rearrangement links TRBV5-1 to TRBJ1-2; a possible D gene is TRBD1 (6 bases). CDR3 length equals 15 residues. V lost 4 bases and J 5 bases, leaving 18 bases between the germline ends. Germline V gene sequence: CDR1 SGHRS, CDR2 YFSETQ. CDR3 bases: TGCGCCAGCAGCCCCGCCGGGGCAGGGGAATATGGCTACACCTTC. This translates into CASSPAGAGEYGYTF.

This rearrangement joins TRBV7-8 to TRBJ2-1, with 7 nucleotides matching TRBD1. The CDR3 loop spans 15 amino acids. V was pared by 5 bases and J by 3 bases, with 7 bases of the junction left unmatched. The germline V gene encodes CDR1 SGHVS and CDR2 FQNEAQ. CDR3 sequence reads: CASSIRDSHYNEQFF. In nucleotides, the CDR3 is TGTGCCAGCAGCATCCGGGACAGTCACTACAATGAGCAGTTCTTC.

The V call is TRBV9, the J call TRBJ2-3, with D uncertain. Trimming cost V 3 bases and J 1 base, with 6 bases left between them. CDR1 and CDR2 from the germline V gene are SGDLS and YYNGEE. This CDR3 contains 13 residues. The CDR3 reads CASSATGTDTQYF. The CDR3 DNA sequence: TGTGCCAGCAGCGCGACTGGCACAGATACGCAGTATTTT. The complete variable domain, with remaining parts taken from reference TRBV9 and TRBJ2-3, reads DSGVTQTPKHLITATGQRVTLRCSPRSGDLSVYWYQQSLDQGLQFLIQYYNGEERAKGNILERFSAQQFPDLHSELNLSSLELGDSALYFCASSATGTDTQYFGPGTRLTVL.

This chain uses TRBV4-2 with TRBJ2-1; D might be TRBD2 (6 bases). Per the germline V gene, CDR1 is LGHNA and CDR2 is YNFKEQ. CDR3 size: 15 residues. V was pared by 1 base and J by 7 bases, with 14 bases between. CDR3 protein: CASSQADGGENEQFF. In DNA form, the CDR3 reads TGTGCCAGCAGCCAAGCGGACGGCGGGGAGAATGAGCAGTTCTTC.